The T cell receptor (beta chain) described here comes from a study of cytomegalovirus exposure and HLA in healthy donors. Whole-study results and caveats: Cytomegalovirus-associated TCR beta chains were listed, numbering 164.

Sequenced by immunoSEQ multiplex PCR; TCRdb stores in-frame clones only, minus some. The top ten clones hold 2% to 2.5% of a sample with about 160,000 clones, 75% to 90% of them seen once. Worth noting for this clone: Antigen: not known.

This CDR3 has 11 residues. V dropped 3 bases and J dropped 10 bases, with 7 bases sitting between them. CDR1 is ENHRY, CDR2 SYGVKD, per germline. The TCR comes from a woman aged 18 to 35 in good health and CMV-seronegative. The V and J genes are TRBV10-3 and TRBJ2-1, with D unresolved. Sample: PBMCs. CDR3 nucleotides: TGTGCCATCAGTGACCTCACAGAGCAGTTCTTC. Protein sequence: CAISDLTEQFF.